The T cell receptor beta chain under discussion was sequenced for a study of blood T cell repertoires in COVID-19. Study summary: The cDNA or gDNA used as material had been derived from T cells, B-cell-depleted T cells, or PBMCs.

This clone was observed once. The protocol was immunoSEQ multiplex PCR, while the TCRdb copy is restricted to in-frame clones and leaves out a portion. The data hold approximately 260,000 clones, with around nine tenths observed a single time. V lost 0 bases and J 0 bases, leaving 12 bases between the germline ends. Germline loops: CDR1 LNHDA, CDR2 SQIVND (reference sequence). CDR3 length: 17 residues. The source of this sequence is a woman between 40 and 50 years old who had recovered from COVID-19. The material sequenced was peripheral blood. This chain uses TRBV19 with TRBJ1-5; D is perhaps TRBD1 (6 bases). In DNA form, the CDR3 reads TGTGCCAGTAGTATAGATCGGACAGCAAATAGCAATCAGCCCCAGCATTTT. It encodes CASSIDRTANSNQPQHF. The variable domain in full, completed from reference TRBV19 and TRBJ1-5, reads DGGITQSPKYLFRKEGQNVTLSCEQNLNHDAMYWYRQDPGQGLRLIYYSQIVNDFQKGDIAEGYSVSREKKESFPLTVTSAQKNPTAFYLCASSIDRTANSNQPQHFGDGTRLSIL.